This T cell receptor (beta chain) was observed in a study of blood T cell repertoires in COVID-19. As for the study in general: COVID-19 samples collected from the United States, Italy and Spain covered acute and convalescent phases. T cells, B-cell-depleted T cells, or PBMCs supplied cDNA or gDNA.

Authors' data handling: Estimation of nucleated cell counts relied on the amplification of reference gene primers. Here immunoSEQ multiplex PCR was the method, and the copy in TCRdb shows in-frame clones only, minus some. V, J and clone size are those of that table, while D and trimming were read from the DNA. The table lists approximately 110,000 clones, roughly 88% of them singletons. CDR1 and CDR2 from the germline V gene are GTSNPN and SVGIG (reference sequence). The CDR3 spans 15 residues. The germline V and J ends were trimmed by 2 bases and 3 bases, with 16 bases remaining between them. The TCR sequence derives from a woman aged 50 to 65 with active or convalescent COVID-19. The genes are TRBV30 and TRBJ1-1, with a possible D match to TRBD1 (5 bases). The sequenced sample was peripheral blood. The CDR3 nucleotides read TGTGCCTGGAGTAAGGGGCGGGGAGGGTACACTGAAGCTTTCTTT. Its protein product is CAWSKGRGGYTEAFF. Complete variable domain (other parts from reference TRBV30 and TRBJ1-1): SQTIHQWPATLVQPVGSPLSLECTVEGTSNPNLYWYRQAAGRGLQLLFYSVGIGQISSEVPQNLSASRPQDRQFILSSKKLLLSDSGFYLCAWSKGRGGYTEAFFGQGTRLTVV.